The 26 T cell receptor beta chains listed next were all sequenced from one sample in a study of monozygotic twins with inflammatory bowel disease. Each CDR3 protein gets one entry in TCRdb, which reprocessed the 5' RACE reads and gives no DNA. Recorded for this sample: tens of thousands of distinct CDR3 sequences. The specimen sequenced was blood. These TCRs come from a human donor with ulcerative colitis or Crohn's disease, or a healthy co-twin of an affected twin (not recorded which).

The chain combines TRBV7-2 with TRBJ1-5. The CDR3 spans 16 residues. Germline V CDR1 and CDR2: SGHTA, FQGNSA. CDR3 in amino acids: CASSPDGPYSNQPQHF.

The rearrangement joins TRBV20-1 to TRBJ2-5; the TRBD2 assignment by TCRdb is unverifiable without DNA. Germline V gives CDR1 DFQATT, CDR2 SNEGSKA (reference sequence). This CDR3 has 14 amino acids. The CDR3 loop reads CSARLAGGRETQYF.

V gene TRBV27 combines with J gene TRBJ1-2. The CDR3 contains 14 residues. Germline V gene sequence: CDR1 MNHEY, CDR2 SMNVEV (reference sequence). The CDR3 sequence: CATHPADATYGYTF.

The V call is TRBV7-2, the J call TRBJ2-7. CDR3 length: 13 amino acids. CDR1 SGHTA and CDR2 FQGNSA come from the germline V gene. The CDR3 reads CASSLRSLAEQYF.

The chain recombines TRBV6-1 with TRBJ2-1; TCRdb returns TRBD1, unconfirmable since there is no DNA. Germline V lookup: CDR1 MNHNS, CDR2 SASEGT. The CDR3 is 14 residues long. The CDR3 reads CASRPGGSLDEQFF.

The gene calls are TRBV6-1 and TRBJ1-1. Germline V lookup: CDR1 MNHNS, CDR2 SASEGT. This CDR3 is built from 19 residues. The CDR3 protein is CASSEVFGRISLPRTEAFF.

The chain carries TRBV20-1 and TRBJ2-6; the D call of TRBD1 rests on TCRdb alone, since no DNA is present to check it. CDR1 DFQATT and CDR2 SNEGSKA come from the germline V gene (reference sequence). This CDR3 region has 16 residues. CDR3 in amino acids: CSASPGDLSGANVLTF.

This chain joins TRBV5-1 and TRBJ2-4; without DNA, the TCRdb call of TRBD1 cannot be checked. The CDR3 sequence is 16 residues long. Germline CDR1 reads SGHRS; CDR2 reads YFSETQ. CDR3 sequence: CASAGGSALTRNIQYF.

The V gene is TRBV5-4, the J gene TRBJ1-1; TCRdb selects TRBD1, and the lack of DNA leaves this call unchecked. This CDR3 has 15 residues. Germline values: CDR1 SGHNT, CDR2 YYREEE (reference sequence). This CDR3 is CASSLPGTQNTEAFF. Combining the CDR3 with reference TRBV5-4 and TRBJ1-1 gives the whole variable domain ETGVTQSPTHLIKTRGQQVTLRCSSQSGHNTVSWYQQALGQGPQFIFQYYREEENGRGNFPPRFSGLQFPNYSSELNVNALELDDSALYLCASSLPGTQNTEAFFGQGTRLTVV.

The chain is built from TRBV7-2 and TRBJ2-3; the D call of TRBD2 rests on TCRdb alone, since no DNA is present to check it. This CDR3 spans 15 amino acids. Germline CDR1 reads SGHTA; CDR2 reads FQGNSA. The CDR3 sequence: CASSPLLDSVDTQYF.

V and J are TRBV7-9 and TRBJ2-7; TCRdb lists TRBD1, though no DNA is available to test this call. Germline values: CDR1 SEHNR, CDR2 FQNEAQ (reference sequence). This CDR3 comprises 14 residues. The CDR3 spells CASSARGGGGEQYF.

The chain has TRBV4-2 and TRBJ2-7; the D gene TCRdb calls, TRBD1, cannot be checked with no DNA. The length of the CDR3 is 15 residues. Per the germline V gene, CDR1 is LGHNA and CDR2 is YNFKEQ. The CDR3 loop reads CASSQTGQSGYEQYF.

The V and J genes are TRBV7-6 and TRBJ2-2; TCRdb's D call of TRBD1 is untestable without DNA. Germline CDR1 reads SGHVS; CDR2 reads FNYEAQ. The CDR3 sequence is 16 residues long. The CDR3 protein is CASSLGNRGTAGELFF.

The chain is built from TRBV5-4 and TRBJ1-2; TCRdb indicates TRBD1, and absent DNA this call remains unverified. CDR3 length: 14 residues. The V gene's germline CDR1 is SGHNT and CDR2 YYREEE (reference sequence). The CDR3 loop reads CASSLAEGARGYTF.

The chain carries TRBV5-1 and TRBJ2-4; the D gene TCRdb calls, TRBD1, cannot be checked with no DNA. Germline V lookup: CDR1 SGHRS, CDR2 YFSETQ. The CDR3 consists of 15 residues. This chain's CDR3 is CASSLVAGAKNIQYF.

The rearrangement links TRBV10-3 to TRBJ1-4. Germline V gives CDR1 ENHRY, CDR2 SYGVKD. The length of the CDR3 is 13 residues. This CDR3 is CAISGGLNEKLFF.

The chain uses TRBV2 and TRBJ2-7. CDR3 length equals 14 residues. Germline V lookup: CDR1 SNHLY, CDR2 FYNNEI. The CDR3 loop is CASLREIESYEQYF.

The chain uses TRBV4-1 and TRBJ1-4; absent DNA, TCRdb's TRBD1 call cannot be checked. The V gene's germline CDR1 is MGHRA and CDR2 YSYEKL. This CDR3 region has 16 residues. The CDR3 loop reads CASSQRAGFPNEKLFF.

The V gene is TRBV12-2, the J gene TRBJ2-3; no DNA is available, so the TRBD2 call from TCRdb remains unchecked. TRBV12-2 is tagged as a pseudogene. This CDR3 is built from 20 residues. The CDR3: CASRLGNSGGIGDGTDTQYF.

The J gene is TRBJ2-3, the V gene TRBV20-1; the D gene TCRdb calls, TRBD1, cannot be checked with no DNA. CDR1 and CDR2 (germline): DFQATT, SNEGSKA (reference sequence). The CDR3 has 15 amino acids. The CDR3 is CSGGRTGGLADTQYF.

The chain joins TRBV3-1 to TRBJ2-1; the D gene TCRdb calls, TRBD2, cannot be checked with no DNA. Per germline, CDR1 LGHDT and CDR2 YNNKEL (reference sequence). The CDR3 loop spans 20 amino acids. The CDR3 is CASSQDGWGLAGFPTGEQFF.

The genes are TRBV20-1 and TRBJ1-5; there is no DNA to check the TCRdb D call of TRBD1. CDR1 is DFQATT, CDR2 SNEGSKA, per germline (reference sequence). The CDR3 totals 12 residues. This CDR3 reads CSARGDWEPQHF.

The rearrangement links TRBV5-1 to TRBJ2-7; TCRdb calls TRBD1, which cannot be checked without DNA. Germline assignment: CDR1 SGHRS and CDR2 YFSETQ. This CDR3 spans 15 amino acids. CDR3 protein: CASSPEGQGALKQYF.

The chain uses TRBV9 and TRBJ2-3; TCRdb proposes TRBD2, but this gene call is untestable without DNA. In germline, CDR1 is SGDLS, CDR2 YYNGEE. CDR3 length equals 17 residues. The CDR3 is CASSTRQGGLHTDTQYF.

V gene TRBV5-1 combines with J gene TRBJ2-5; TCRdb outputs TRBD2, but without DNA this stays unchecked. The CDR3 totals 15 residues. In germline, CDR1 is SGHRS, CDR2 YFSETQ. CDR3 in amino acids: CASSLSGTSVETQYF. Full variable domain (outside the CDR3, taken from reference TRBV5-1 and TRBJ2-5): KAGVTQTPRYLIKTRGQQVTLSCSPISGHRSVSWYQQTPGQGLQFLFEYFSETQRNKGNFPGRFSGRQFSNSRSEMNVSTLELGDSALYLCASSLSGTSVETQYFGPGTRLLVL.

This chain uses TRBV7-2 with TRBJ1-2; TCRdb lists TRBD1, though no DNA is available to test this call. This CDR3 has 14 amino acids. The germline gives CDR1 SGHTA, CDR2 FQGNSA. CDR3 sequence: CASSLTGSSDGYTF.